Listed below are T cell receptor beta chains from one sample, sequenced in a study of regulatory T cells in long-lasting Graves disease. TCRdb re-analysed the multiplex PCR reads in MiXCR, keeping a single row per CDR3 protein. The profile shows roughly 500,000 distinct CDR3 sequences, less than 15% of them singletons. The same data also went into a second study, on T cells in Graves' hyperthyroidism and ophthalmopathy.

Source: peripheral blood mononuclear cells (PBMCs), taken at new diagnosis, from a patient treated with antithyroid drugs. These TCRs come from a woman aged 50 to 60 with Graves disease. CDR3s include the opening cysteine and the closing phenylalanine or tryptophan. The order of the fields is V gene, J gene, clone size, D gene, CDR3 protein, CDR3 DNA. D genes are given only for firm matches. Clone size is not always given. Where it is, it says once, few, many or a class for expanded clones.

TRBV28	TRBJ2-5	many	TRBD2	CASSPGLAGVDETQYF	TGTGCCAGCAGCCCCGGACTAGCGGGAGTGGATGAGACCCAGTACTTC
TRBV28	TRBJ1-1	many	.	CASSYGMNTEAFF	TGTGCCAGCAGCTATGGGATGAACACTGAAGCTTTCTTT
TRBV29-1	TRBJ2-3	few	.	CSVVSASRADTQYF	TGCAGCGTTGTGTCAGCGTCCAGGGCAGATACGCAGTATTTT
TRBV10-3	TRBJ1-5	many	TRBD1	CATGQGVSNQPQHF	TGTGCCACCGGACAGGGGGTTAGCAATCAGCCCCAGCATTTT
TRBV7-9	TRBJ2-7	many	TRBD1	CASSTVDRGLYEQYF	TGTGCCAGCAGCACAGTGGACAGGGGACTTTACGAGCAGTACTTC
TRBV28	TRBJ1-2	many	TRBD1	CASSPGDRGYGYTF	TGTGCCAGCAGTCCCGGCGACAGGGGCTATGGCTACACCTTC
TRBV30	TRBJ1-5	many	.	CAWSETYSNQPQHF	TGTGCCTGGAGCGAAACTTATAGCAATCAGCCCCAGCATTTT
TRBV25-1	TRBJ2-7	.	TRBD1	CASREGQGVTYEQYF	TGTGCCAGCAGGGAGGGACAGGGGGTGACCTACGAGCAGTACTTC
TRBV2	TRBJ1-4	.	TRBD1	CASSGLQGALPNEKLFF	TGTGCCAGCAGCGGACTACAGGGGGCGCTTCCTAATGAAAAACTGTTTTTT
TRBV13	TRBJ2-3	.	.	CASSSGGTDMQYF	TGTGCCAGCAGCTCAGGAGGCACAGATATGCAGTATTTT
TRBV9	TRBJ1-1	many	TRBD1	CASSPRTGEGEAFF	TGTGCCAGCAGCCCTAGGACAGGGGAGGGTGAAGCTTTCTTT
TRBV20-1	TRBJ2-7	many	.	CSARADGVYEQYF	TGCAGTGCTAGAGCAGACGGGGTCTACGAGCAGTACTTC
TRBV30	TRBJ1-5	many	TRBD1	CACPGQGAKGSNQPQHF	TGTGCCTGCCCGGGACAGGGGGCGAAGGGTAGCAATCAGCCCCAGCATTTT
TRBV12-3/TRBV12-4	TRBJ1-4	.	.	CASGNEKLFF	TGTGCCAGCGGAAATGAAAAACTGTTTTTT
TRBV18	TRBJ1-1	many	TRBD1	CASSPQQGGMNTEAFF	TGTGCCAGCTCACCACAACAGGGGGGAATGAACACTGAAGCTTTCTTT
TRBV28	TRBJ2-7	many	TRBD2	CASSLYPAARLAEGSNEQYF	TGTGCCAGCAGCCTATATCCAGCAGCAAGACTAGCGGAAGGCTCAAACGAGCAGTACTTC
TRBV29-1	TRBJ2-7	many	.	CSVKPGTAAYEQYF	TGCAGCGTCAAGCCCGGGACTGCCGCCTACGAGCAGTACTTC
TRBV30	TRBJ1-1	.	.	CAWNRGNTEAFF	TGTGCCTGGAACCGCGGGAACACTGAAGCTTTCTTT
TRBV2	TRBJ1-2	.	.	CASSSGPANYGYTF	TGTGCCAGCAGCTCCGGACCAGCTAACTATGGCTACACCTTC
TRBV28	TRBJ1-6	.	.	CASIGQYNSPLHF	TGTGCCAGCATTGGACAGTATAATTCACCCCTCCACTTT
TRBV7-9	TRBJ2-7	many	.	CASSETGTPNFYEQYF	TGTGCCAGCAGCGAGACAGGTACTCCCAACTTCTACGAGCAGTACTTC
TRBV6-1	TRBJ2-2	few	.	CASFPWGSGTGELFF	TGTGCCAGCTTCCCTTGGGGGTCGGGAACCGGGGAGCTGTTTTTT
TRBV9	TRBJ1-2	.	.	CASSAGYFYYGYTF	TGTGCCAGCAGCGCAGGGTATTTTTACTATGGCTACACCTTC
TRBV10-1	TRBJ2-7	.	.	CASSESLSSYEQYF	TGCGCCAGCAGTGAGTCGCTCAGCTCCTACGAGCAGTACTTC
TRBV20-1	TRBJ2-7	few	TRBD2	CSARGWTSDSYEQYF	TGCAGTGCTAGAGGATGGACTAGCGACTCCTACGAGCAGTACTTC
TRBV11-2	TRBJ2-5	many	.	CASSIPPGVAEETQYF	TGTGCCAGCAGCATTCCCCCCGGGGTAGCGGAAGAGACCCAGTACTTC
TRBV29-1	TRBJ2-1	few	.	CSVDPGLNFEQFF	TGCAGCGTTGATCCTGGGCTCAACTTTGAGCAGTTCTTC
TRBV9	TRBJ2-1	.	.	CASSVEGRALPVF	TGTGCCAGCAGCGTAGAGGGTAGAGCGCTCCCAGTCTTC
TRBV10-3	TRBJ2-7	.	TRBD2	CAIRPTATSGRYEQYF	TGTGCCATCAGGCCCACGGCGACTAGCGGGAGGTACGAGCAGTACTTC
TRBV19	TRBJ1-2	.	TRBD1	CASSTGTGGDYGYTF	TGTGCCAGTAGTACCGGGACAGGGGGAGACTATGGCTACACCTTC
TRBV7-9	TRBJ2-1	many	.	CASLSSVGVHEQFF	TGTGCCAGCCTAAGTTCGGTGGGGGTACATGAGCAGTTCTTC
TRBV27	TRBJ1-2	many	.	CASSLWAAGNYGYTF	TGTGCCAGCAGTTTATGGGCAGCCGGAAACTATGGCTACACCTTC
TRBV6-1	TRBJ1-1	.	TRBD1	CASSLAGTGANEAFF	TGTGCCAGCAGCCTCGCCGGGACAGGGGCGAATGAAGCTTTCTTT
TRBV12-3/TRBV12-4	TRBJ2-7	many	TRBD1	CASSPGQGALEQYF	TGTGCCAGCAGTCCGGGACAGGGGGCGTTGGAGCAGTACTTC
TRBV9	TRBJ2-7	.	.	CASSVGRGLGEQYF	TGTGCCAGCAGCGTAGGAAGGGGGTTGGGCGAGCAGTACTTC
TRBV4-1	TRBJ2-2	.	.	CASSHYLGSTSTGELFF	TGCGCCAGCAGCCACTACCTCGGGAGTACTAGCACCGGGGAGCTGTTTTTT
TRBV29-1	TRBJ1-1	.	.	CSVRLTAEAFF	TGCAGCGTTAGACTAACAGCTGAAGCTTTCTTT
TRBV28	TRBJ1-2	many	TRBD1	CASSRRTGGNYGYTF	TGTGCCAGCAGTCGGCGGACAGGGGGAAACTATGGCTACACCTTC
TRBV7-9	TRBJ2-7	few	.	CASSTGLSYSYEQYF	TGTGCCAGTTCAACTGGACTTTCCTACTCCTACGAGCAGTACTTC
TRBV5-1	TRBJ2-5	.	.	CASSWPRQGGGQETQYF	TGCGCCAGCAGCTGGCCCCGACAGGGAGGCGGTCAAGAGACCCAGTACTTC
TRBV7-8	TRBJ2-1	many	.	CASSPPSGYDDEQFF	TGTGCCAGCAGCCCCCCTTCGGGGTACGACGATGAGCAGTTCTTC
TRBV6-1	TRBJ2-7	few	.	CASSTSGLKYEQYF	TGTGCCAGCAGTACATCGGGACTTAAGTACGAGCAGTACTTC
TRBV5-1	TRBJ2-1	.	.	CASSLTPRAGSYNEQFF	TGCGCCAGCAGCTTAACCCCCCGGGCCGGCTCCTACAATGAGCAGTTCTTC
TRBV2	TRBJ2-3	many	TRBD2	CASSGLAGLTDTQYF	TGTGCCAGCAGCGGACTAGCGGGACTCACAGATACGCAGTATTTT
TRBV6-2/TRBV6-3	TRBJ2-5	many	TRBD1	CASSYVQGGETQYF	TGTGCCAGCAGTTACGTACAGGGGGGAGAGACCCAGTACTTC
TRBV7-2	TRBJ2-1	few	.	CASSLALGKADNEQFF	TGTGCCAGCAGCTTAGCGCTCGGGAAAGCGGACAATGAGCAGTTCTTC
TRBV5-1	TRBJ2-3	many	.	CASSLAGGLHTDTQYF	TGCGCCAGCAGCTTGGCGGGGGGCCTCCACACAGATACGCAGTATTTT
TRBV11-2	TRBJ2-2	.	TRBD1	CASSYGQGAGELFF	TGTGCCAGCAGCTACGGACAGGGGGCCGGGGAGCTGTTTTTT
TRBV3-1	TRBJ2-7	.	.	CASSQESGRRIRRPTYEQYF	TGTGCCAGCAGCCAAGAGTCCGGACGCCGGATCCGGAGGCCCACCTACGAGCAGTACTTC
TRBV4-1	TRBJ2-1	.	.	CASSQEPGNVISYNEQFF	TGCGCCAGCAGCCAAGAACCAGGGAATGTAATATCCTACAATGAGCAGTTCTTC
TRBV6-6	TRBJ1-6	.	TRBD1	CASSYSGQHNSPLHF	TGTGCCAGCAGTTACTCGGGACAGCATAATTCACCCCTCCACTTT
TRBV6-1	TRBJ2-5	.	.	CASSEFGGRETQYF	TGTGCCAGCAGTGAATTCGGGGGCCGAGAGACCCAGTACTTC